This T cell receptor beta chain originates from a study of cytomegalovirus exposure and HLA in healthy donors. The overall study: Most genotyped donors, 81% of about 430, had Caucasian-associated genetic ancestry.

Study-level results: One cluster of highly shared sequence variants probably arose as a sequencing artifact. Analyses of presence/absence relied on an assumption of roughly uniform sequencing depth across donors.

With 60 Vbeta and 13 Jbeta primers, the PCR was carried out. Repertoires were generated with immunoSEQ multiplex PCR, while TCRdb's copy carries only in-frame clones and drops some. The table shows about 160,000 clones, with around three quarters occurring only once. Notes on this clone: Its antigen is unidentified.

The ends lost 8 bases at V and 4 bases at J; junction bases unmatched: 9. CDR1 and CDR2 (germline): MDHEN, SYDVKM. The CDR3 extends over 14 amino acids. The material sequenced was PBMCs. The chain carries TRBV28 and TRBJ1-2; 8 nucleotides line up with TRBD1. The source of this sequence is a man aged 25-45 years in good health and CMV-seropositive. The CDR3 DNA is TGTGCCAGCTCTCGGGGACAGGCATCCTATGGCTACACCTTC. Protein product: CASSRGQASYGYTF.